This is a list of T cell receptor beta chains from one sample in a study of shared clonotypes between healthy human individuals. TCRdb's table, derived via immunoSEQ multiplex PCR, lists solely in-frame clones and lacks some. The sample consists of 2 million to 2.5 million clones, 90% to 97% of them appearing once. The material sequenced was naive CD4+ T cells sorted from blood. These receptors were taken from a man aged 18 to 30 in good health. The CDR3 runs from the conserved cysteine through the conserved F or W. The order of the fields is J gene, CDR3 length, clone size, V gene, CDR3 protein. Some rows have no size entry. The others give once, few or many, or a class for an expanded clone.

TRBJ2-2 16 - TRBV12-5 CASGLVLSGAAGELFF
TRBJ1-1 15 - TRBV6-5 CASSYSRPTRTEAFF
TRBJ1-5 17 - TRBV27 CASSTRDRGLRNQPQHF
TRBJ2-7 16 - TRBV30 CAWRGPGQTPLYEQYF
TRBJ2-5 14 once TRBV7-2 CASSLDVGQETQYF
TRBJ2-1 15 - TRBV5-1 CASSGGQGLYNEQFF
TRBJ2-6 19 - TRBV4-3 CASSQGTALTISGANVLTF
TRBJ1-2 12 - TRBV15 CATSRDSFGYTF
TRBJ1-5 12 once TRBV6-4 CASSEGTQPQHF
TRBJ2-7 12 - TRBV10-3 CAIGPGRFEQYF
TRBJ1-3 15 - TRBV9 CASSPTGVVGNTIYF
TRBJ1-1 15 - TRBV9 CASSVGLATTAEAFF
TRBJ1-4 14 - TRBV6-6 CASSYSSPNEKLFF
TRBJ1-6 14 - TRBV10-3 CATEQDWESSPLHF
TRBJ2-1 17 - TRBV5-4 CASSNKPGDSSYNEQFF
TRBJ2-7 14 - TRBV27 CASASGTGAYEQYF
TRBJ2-7 14 - TRBV27 CASSLSRGSYEQYF
TRBJ1-3 12 - TRBV2 CASRDSRDTIYF
TRBJ2-1 18 - TRBV9 CASSVDTSGWSSYNEQFF
TRBJ2-2 14 - TRBV6-5 CASQGRRGLGELFF
TRBJ2-5 13 once TRBV4-1 CASSLAPSETQYF
TRBJ2-5 15 once TRBV5-6 CASSFKTGDQETQYF
TRBJ2-3 16 - TRBV18 CASSPRGATGTDTQYF
TRBJ2-3 17 - TRBV30 CAWSVGTSGGAPDTQYF
TRBJ2-2 13 - TRBV6-6 CASSPTGPGELFF
TRBJ2-3 16 - TRBV6-5 CASSSLAGASQNTQYF
TRBJ2-7 15 - TRBV7-8 CASSLPGTGVYEQYF
TRBJ2-5 14 - TRBV5-1 CASSRTDAQETQYF
TRBJ2-1 14 - TRBV2 CASSVESSYNEQFF
TRBJ1-6 15 - TRBV7-8 CASSLVQATNSPLHF
TRBJ2-3 13 - TRBV7-2 CASTRGVADTQYF
TRBJ2-2 16 - TRBV7-8 CASSLGQGAATGELFF